This T cell receptor beta chain was observed in a study of T cell responses to AZD1222 COVID-19 vaccine (dated by TCRdb to the early 2020s). For the wider study: A total of over 230 trial participants underwent TCR sequencing, of whom 200 to 220 had received two doses of AZD1222 and 26 had received two doses of the MenACWY control vaccine. Trial participants were enrolled into age subgroups of 18-55, 56-69 and 70-plus years, which contained about 150, 27 and 61 TCR-sequenced participants, respectively. What the research found in general, with its limitations: A significant rise in spike-specific TCR breadth and depth was observed after two AZD1222 doses relative to day 0 and relative to MenACWY recipients. Reportedly, close to half of the unique spike-specific TCRs recognized epitopes lying outside the regions that are mutated in the B.1.351 and B.1.1.7 variants. Conclusions about previously exposed vaccinees are limited because only a handful of AZD1222 recipients were SARS-CoV-2 seropositive at baseline. Because no day 14 peak-response samples were available, repertoires were characterized only after the peak T cell response. In the small 56-69-year group, the increase in depth fell short of significance, most likely because of low power. Most participants were white British and females outnumbered males, and the authors suggested that clonal diversity may have been underestimated. CD4 TCRs associated with the vaccine covered the entire spike protein, and the dominant responses were in regions 160-218 and 743-854.

This clone has a single count. What this receptor recognizes is not known. The sample holds no much larger clone one base away, and base qualities are not on file. The CDR3 regions of human TCRbeta chains were analyzed by immunosequencing. As for how the authors treated the data: Repertoire TCRs were checked for matches against a reference library of SARS-CoV-2-specific TCRs that had been generated using the MIRA antigen-specificity platform. Breadth was defined as the fraction of unique TCRs that were SARS-CoV-2-associated. Depth was defined as the fraction of total T cells that were SARS-CoV-2-associated. Using the MIRA data, each spike-specific TCR was assigned both to the spike region to which the TCR was reactive and to a CD4 or CD8 class. Log10-transformed breadth and depth values were compared by one-way ANOVA with Sidak's multiple comparisons tests. TCRdb carries this immuneACCESS record with in-frame sequences only. Its versions omit some clonotypes, under half of them owing to an unresolved V gene in the studies checked, with the rest unexplained. V, J and clone size are those of that table, while D and trimming were read from the DNA. The sample has more than 120,000 clones on record, about nine tenths of them singletons. Around 1.6% of the sample goes to the ten largest clones.

The intended sense of this specimen's time point label: about 28 days (+/-7) after the second vaccine dose. AZD1222 recipients with second doses at about 4 weeks or about 12 weeks were pooled, because spike-specific TCR depth and breadth did not differ between schedules. Samples from vaccinated people were obtained from the UK trials COV001 and COV002, which included a single-blind randomized controlled phase 2/3 trial of AZD1222 (ChAdOx1 nCoV-19) in healthy adults. For TCRbeta chain sequencing, PBMC samples from trial participants were taken at day 0 and at day 28 after the second dose. Cut back by 1 base and 6 bases, the V and J ends lie 6 bases apart. The germline V gene (reference sequence) supplies CDR1 SEHNR and CDR2 FQNEAQ. The CDR3 measures 12 amino acids from cysteine to phenylalanine. The sequence is cut down to CDR3 DNA, 36 bases in frame from base 1.

The receptor was derived from an adult who received the AZD1222 COVID-19 vaccine. Sequencing used peripheral blood, obtained 28 days after the second AZD1222 dose. The chain joins TRBV7-9 to TRBJ1-1; TRBD1 is perhaps the D gene, given 5 matching bases. The encoded CDR3 is CASSLGRAEAFF. The nucleotide sequence is given as TGTGCCAGCAGCTTAGGCAGGGCTGAAGCTTTCTTT.